The TCR beta chain described here comes from a study of blood T cell repertoires in COVID-19. V dropped 5 bases and J dropped 4; count of bases not matched to a gene: 8. Germline lookup yields CDR1 MDHEN and CDR2 SYDVKM. The CDR3 runs to 15 residues. This clone was counted a single time. Only in-frame clones appear in the TCRdb table, and some are missing; sequencing was by immunoSEQ multiplex PCR. The data hold more than 15,000 clones, with 80% to 95% observed a single time. The chain is built from TRBV28 and TRBJ1-2; 9 bases fit TRBD1. The sequenced sample was peripheral blood. This clonotype was obtained from a woman aged 45-59 years with active COVID-19. The CDR3 region has the DNA TGTGCCAGCAGTAACGACAGGGGGACTGCCTATGGCTACACCTTC. Amino acid sequence: CASSNDRGTAYGYTF.